Below are 17 T cell receptor beta chains sequenced from a single sample in a study of blood T cell repertoires in COVID-19. Produced via immunoSEQ multiplex PCR; TCRdb's table is partial and in-frame only. The table lists 200,000 to 300,000 clones, about 93% of them singletons. Sequenced: peripheral blood. These receptors originate from a man aged 25-45 years with COVID-19, enrolled during active disease.

The chain carries TRBV7-3 and TRBJ2-2, with D unclear. V dropped 1 base and J dropped 7 bases, with 7 bases sitting between them. The CDR3 runs 13 residues. Germline CDR1 and CDR2: SGHTA and FQGTGA. DNA of the CDR3: TGTGCCAGCAGCTTAAAGCATGGCGGGGAGCTGTTTTTT. This sequence encodes CASSLKHGGELFF.

The V and J genes are TRBV5-1 and TRBJ2-5, with a possible D match to TRBD2 (6 bases). The V gene's germline CDR1 is SGHRS and CDR2 YFSETQ. Deletions cut 1 base from V and 1 base from J, with 11 bases between. This CDR3 has 15 residues. The CDR3 region is CASSLRSGSQETQYF. The CDR3 DNA is TGCGCCAGCAGCTTGCGGTCCGGGAGCCAAGAGACCCAGTACTTC. The full variable domain, with the rest looked up from reference TRBV5-1 and TRBJ2-5, is KAGVTQTPRYLIKTRGQQVTLSCSPISGHRSVSWYQQTPGQGLQFLFEYFSETQRNKGNFPGRFSGRQFSNSRSEMNVSTLELGDSALYLCASSLRSGSQETQYFGPGTRLLVL.

This clone was seen only once. V usage is TRBV6-5 and J usage is TRBJ2-7; D not resolved. V shed 4 bases and J shed 6 bases, with 7 bases lying between them. From germline, CDR1 is MNHEY and CDR2 SVGAGI. The CDR3 covers 11 residues. The CDR3 here is CASSSMSEQYF. As DNA, the CDR3 is TGTGCCAGCAGTTCGATGAGCGAGCAGTACTTC.

This chain uses TRBV10-1 with TRBJ2-1; D may be TRBD1 (6 bases). The CDR3 consists of 15 residues. Germline V gene lookup returns CDR1 WNHNN and CDR2 SYGVQD (reference sequence). V lost 2 bases and J 3 bases, leaving 11 bases between the germline ends. CDR3: CASSEGTPFYNEQFF. In DNA form, the CDR3 reads TGCGCCAGCAGTGAGGGGACACCCTTCTACAATGAGCAGTTCTTC.

The V and J genes are TRBV4-1 and TRBJ1-1; D is ambiguous. CDR1 and CDR2 (germline): MGHRA, YSYEKL. CDR3 length: 14 residues. Trimming took off 1 base at V and 8 bases at J, with 14 bases between the two ends. The CDR3 here is CASSQVISSREAFF. The DNA for the CDR3 is TGCGCCAGCAGCCAAGTGATCTCCTCGAGGGAAGCTTTCTTT.

The chain couples TRBV7-2 to TRBJ2-1; 16 nucleotides align to TRBD2. V was pared by 5 bases and J by 10 bases, with 11 bases of the junction left unmatched. The CDR3 runs 17 residues. Germline V CDR1 and CDR2: SGHTA, FQGNSA. The CDR3 spells CASSNSGLAGGLKEQFF. DNA for the CDR3: TGTGCCAGCAGCAATTCGGGACTAGCGGGGGGGCTGAAGGAGCAGTTCTTC.

The CDR3 DNA sequence: TGTGCCACCAGCAGTCGCGTAATGAACACTGAAGCTTTCTTT. It is translated as CATSSRVMNTEAFF. The gene calls are TRBV15 and TRBJ1-1; D uncertain. Trimming removed 3 bases at V and 0 bases at J, with 8 bases between. Germline V gene sequence: CDR1 LNHNV, CDR2 YYDKDF (reference sequence). This CDR3 region has 14 residues. Filled out from reference TRBV15 and TRBJ1-1, the complete variable domain reads DAMVIQNPRYQVTQFGKPVTLSCSQTLNHNVMYWYQQKSSQAPKLLFHYYDKDFNNEADTPDNFQSRRPNTSFCFLDIRSPGLGDTAMYLCATSSRVMNTEAFFGQGTRLTVV.

This clone has a single count. This rearrangement joins TRBV6-5 to TRBJ1-2; D might be TRBD1 (6 bases). V lost 2 bases to trimming and J lost 6 bases, with 16 bases between them. Germline CDR1 and CDR2: MNHEY and SVGAGI. The CDR3 runs to 15 residues. The chain's CDR3 is CASSYESQGIDGYTF. CDR3 nucleotides: TGTGCCAGCAGTTACGAAAGCCAGGGGATCGATGGCTACACCTTC.

The chain carries TRBV19 and TRBJ2-3, with D unclear. The V end lost 10 bases, the J end lost 4 bases, and 15 bases lay between the germline ends. The CDR3 contains 13 residues. CDR1 is LNHDA and CDR2 is SQIVND in the germline V gene (reference sequence). The CDR3 spells CATAGLSADTQYF. CDR3 DNA sequence: TGTGCCACCGCCGGGTTATCGGCAGATACGCAGTATTTT.

The chain uses TRBV19 and TRBJ2-7, with D possibly TRBD1 on 6 matching bases. The CDR3 loop spans 14 amino acids. Looked up from germline, CDR1 is LNHDA and CDR2 is SQIVND (reference sequence). With 5 bases removed from V and 0 bases from J, the gap between germline ends came to 11 bases. The CDR3 DNA reads as TGTGCCAGTAGTTCTCAGGGGCCCTCCTACGAGCAGTACTTC. The encoded protein is CASSSQGPSYEQYF.

V gene TRBV2 combines with J gene TRBJ1-2, with 7 positions matching TRBD1. The CDR3 has 14 residues. Losses at the gene ends were 4 bases for V and 2 bases for J; bases not matched to a gene: 4. The germline V gene has CDR1 SNHLY and CDR2 FYNNEI. In nucleotides, the CDR3 is TGTGCCAGCAGTGTACAGACAGGGAACTATGGCTACACCTTC. Translating it yields CASSVQTGNYGYTF.

The chain employs TRBV4-1 and TRBJ1-1; D remains ambiguous. The CDR3 consists of 15 residues. The germline CDR1 and CDR2 sequences are MGHRA and YSYEKL. V shed 0 bases and J shed 5 bases, with 13 bases lying between them. The CDR3 DNA reads TGCGCCAGCAGCCAAGAGGGTTCAGGATGGACTGAAGCTTTCTTT. Protein product: CASSQEGSGWTEAFF.

V gene TRBV10-3 combines with J gene TRBJ1-2; the match to TRBD1 covers 8 bases. V lost 9 bases and J lost 4; bases outside the gene matches: 4. The V gene's germline CDR1 is ENHRY and CDR2 SYGVKD. The CDR3 runs 12 residues. CDR3 region: CAIQGVGYGYTF. The CDR3 nucleotides are TGTGCCATACAGGGGGTCGGCTATGGCTACACCTTC.

This rearrangement joins TRBV6-7 to TRBJ2-6; TRBD1 aligns across 9 bases. TRBV6-7 is noted as an ORF with a role that remains uncertain. This CDR3 spans 19 amino acids. V shed 2 bases and J 0 bases; nucleotides not matched to a gene: 8. The CDR3 reads CASSYPPTGGSSGANVLTF. In DNA form, the CDR3 reads TGTGCCAGCAGTTACCCCCCGACAGGGGGTAGCTCTGGGGCCAACGTCCTGACTTTC.

The rearrangement uses TRBV4-1 and TRBJ2-7; 10 bases are shared with TRBD2. The CDR3 consists of 15 residues. Germline trimming cut 4 bases from V and 3 bases from J; bases unmatched to any gene: 6. Germline CDR1 and CDR2: MGHRA and YSYEKL. The CDR3 here is CASSRDPSGGYEQYF. The CDR3 region has the DNA TGCGCCAGCAGCCGAGATCCTAGCGGGGGCTACGAGCAGTACTTC.

The chain has TRBV6-1 and TRBJ1-2, with 10 bases matching TRBD1. The CDR3 is 16 residues long. V lost 4 bases and J lost 4; bases outside the gene matches: 9. Germline V gives CDR1 MNHNS, CDR2 SASEGT. CDR3 amino acids: CASSVQTGGRGYGYTF. The CDR3 bases are TGTGCCAGCAGTGTACAGACAGGGGGCCGGGGCTATGGCTACACCTTC.

The V and J genes are TRBV12-5 and TRBJ1-6; D gene uncertain. Germline assignment: CDR1 LGHNT and CDR2 FRNRAP. Trimming cost V 1 base and J 2 bases, with 6 bases left between them. The CDR3 loop spans 15 amino acids. The CDR3 bases are TGTGCTAGTGGTTTGGAGCTGGCCTATAATTCACCCCTCCACTTT. Its protein product is CASGLELAYNSPLHF. Filled out from reference TRBV12-5 and TRBJ1-6, the complete variable domain reads DARVTQTPRHKVTEMGQEVTMRCQPILGHNTVFWYRQTMMQGLELLAYFRNRAPLDDSGMPKDRFSAEMPDATLATLKIQPSEPRDSAVYFCASGLELAYNSPLHFGNGTRLTVT.